The 25 T cell receptor beta chains in this list originate from one sample, sequenced in a study of control samples from healthy donors and cancer patients. Profiled with immunoSEQ multiplex PCR; TCRdb holds only in-frame clones, not every one. This table holds around 30,000 clones, roughly 94% found once. Sequencing used blood. Receptor source: a man in his 60s in good health.

The chain recombines TRBV6-6 with TRBJ2-7; TRBD2 might be the D (6 bases). The V end was cut by 6 bases, the J end by 2 bases, with 17 bases between. Germline loops: CDR1 MNHNY, CDR2 SVGAGI (reference sequence). This CDR3 spans 15 amino acids. Here the CDR3 DNA reads TGTGCCAGCAGAAACGGGGGATTTGGCGCCTACGAGCAGTACTTC. Translating gives CASRNGGFGAYEQYF.

The CDR3 protein is CASGRQGSNTEAFF. The CDR3 coding sequence is TGTGCCAGCGGCCGACAGGGGTCGAACACTGAAGCTTTCTTT. This chain connects TRBV7-9 to TRBJ1-1; 8 bases fit TRBD1. V lost 8 bases and J lost 1; bases outside the gene matches: 6. Germline assignment: CDR1 SEHNR and CDR2 FQNEAQ (reference sequence). This CDR3 region has 14 residues.

The chain employs TRBV7-2 and TRBJ2-3, with D perhaps TRBD1 or TRBD2 (5 bases each). The CDR3 loop spans 16 amino acids. Germline CDR1 SGHTA, CDR2 FQGNSA. The V gene lost 5 bases and the J gene lost 4 bases, with 19 bases spanning the gap. CDR3 DNA sequence: TGTGCCAGCAGCCCTCGGGACGACCTGGCGGCAGATACGCAGTATTTT. Its translation: CASSPRDDLAADTQYF.

The chain combines TRBV3-1 (or the pseudogene TRBV3-2) with TRBJ2-5; no clear D gene. Trimming shortened V by 0 bases and J by 3 bases, and 11 bases separated the two germline ends. This CDR3 is built from 15 residues. Germline CDR1 is LGHDT and CDR2 is YNNKEL (reference sequence). The CDR3 sequence: CASSQDTRFEETQYF. CDR3 DNA: TGTGCCAGCAGCCAAGATACCCGTTTTGAAGAGACCCAGTACTTC.

The chain uses TRBV11-2 and TRBJ1-1, with D uncertain. Deletions cut 2 bases from V and 5 bases from J, with 15 bases between. The CDR3 has 15 amino acids. Germline CDR1 and CDR2: SGHAT and FQNNGV. CDR3 bases: TGTGCCAGCAGCTTATCCCGAAATTCGCGGACTGAAGCTTTCTTT. Translated: CASSLSRNSRTEAFF.

The chain carries TRBV11-3 and TRBJ2-7, with 11 bases that match TRBD1. There are 14 residues in the CDR3. CDR1 is SGHNT, CDR2 YENEEA, per germline. V shed 3 bases, J shed 2 bases, and the junction held 0 bases outside the gene matches. The DNA for the CDR3 is TGTGCCAGCAGCTTGGGACAGGGGGCCTACGAGCAGTACTTC. Amino acid sequence: CASSLGQGAYEQYF.

This sequence joins TRBV7-2 and TRBJ2-2; 10 bases line up with TRBD1. The CDR3 is 17 amino acids. The junction had 4 bases not matched to a gene; V was cut back by 1 base and J by 2 bases. CDR1 SGHTA and CDR2 FQGNSA come from the germline V gene. CDR3 sequence: CASSLVDRGFNTGELFF. The CDR3 DNA reads as TGTGCCAGCAGCTTAGTGGACAGGGGGTTCAACACCGGGGAGCTGTTTTTT.

DNA for the CDR3: TGTGCCATCAGTGAAGGGGGGGGGTACGAGCAGTACTTC. Translated, it gives CAISEGGGYEQYF. The gene calls are TRBV10-3 and TRBJ2-7; a weak D match, TRBD2 (7 bases). Trimming shortened V by 3 bases and J by 4 bases, and 10 bases separated the two germline ends. The germline V gene has CDR1 ENHRY and CDR2 SYGVKD. The CDR3 totals 13 residues.

V and J are TRBV3-1 (or the pseudogene TRBV3-2) and TRBJ2-6; D remains unclear. The CDR3 has 18 amino acids. V gave up 0 bases and J gave up 3 bases, with 15 bases separating them. Per the germline V gene, CDR1 is LGHDT and CDR2 is YNNKEL (reference sequence). The CDR3 spells CASSQEGSSWGGANVLTF. CDR3 DNA: TGTGCCAGCAGCCAAGAGGGTTCGTCCTGGGGTGGGGCCAACGTCCTGACTTTC.

The chain combines TRBV18 with TRBJ2-7; TRBD2 agrees at 9 bases. CDR3 length equals 14 residues. Losses at the gene ends were 2 bases for V and 2 bases for J; bases not matched to a gene: 1. The germline gives CDR1 KGHSH, CDR2 LQKENI. CDR3 in amino acids: CASSPTSGPYEQYF. The CDR3 bases are TGTGCCAGCTCACCAACTAGCGGGCCCTACGAGCAGTACTTC.

The V and J genes are TRBV2 and TRBJ1-2; D gene unclear. V lost 6 bases and J 1 base, leaving 12 bases between the germline ends. Germline CDR1 is SNHLY and CDR2 is FYNNEI. The CDR3 sequence is 14 residues long. In DNA form, the CDR3 reads TGTGCCAGCAGAACTGTCGCGAATAACTATGGCTACACCTTC. Encoded protein: CASRTVANNYGYTF.

This clone was seen a single time. The chain recombines TRBV7-9 with TRBJ1-2; no firm D call. Germline V CDR1 and CDR2: SEHNR, FQNEAQ (reference sequence). Trimming took off 0 bases at V and 5 bases at J, with 4 bases between the two ends. The CDR3 is 12 residues long. CDR3 sequence (DNA): TGTGCCAGCAGCTTAGCAGCTTATGGCTACACCTTC. Protein: CASSLAAYGYTF.

A few counts support this clone. This rearrangement joins TRBV18 to TRBJ1-1; D is uncertain. V was trimmed by 1 base and J by 3 bases, leaving 12 bases between them. Germline-derived CDR1 and CDR2 are KGHSH and LQKENI. The CDR3 spans 15 residues. The CDR3 loop is CASSPLPEVDTEAFF. CDR3 DNA: TGTGCCAGCTCACCACTTCCAGAGGTGGACACTGAAGCTTTCTTT.

The V call is TRBV5-5, the J call TRBJ1-3; possible D gene TRBD1, 5 bases. Between the trimmed V and J ends, which lost 5 bases and 0 bases, there was a span of 24 bases. Germline-derived CDR1 and CDR2 are SGHKS and YYEKEE (reference sequence). The CDR3 consists of 19 residues. The CDR3 sequence is CASSSGPGRSLNSGNTIYF. CDR3 sequence (DNA): TGTGCCAGCAGTTCGGGACCCGGGAGGAGCCTCAACTCTGGAAACACCATATATTTT.

V and J are TRBV12-3 or TRBV12-4 and TRBJ2-1, with D hard to call. Trimming cost V 6 bases and J 8 bases, with 8 bases left between them. This CDR3 region has 11 residues. The CDR3 spells CASSTMHEQFF. The CDR3 bases are TGTGCCAGCAGCACTATGCATGAGCAGTTCTTC.

The chain uses TRBV28 and TRBJ1-1, with TRBD1 matching 7 bases. The CDR3 contains 14 residues. CDR1 and CDR2 from the germline V gene are MDHEN and SYDVKM. The V and J ends lost 7 bases and 9 bases, in that order; junction bases with no gene match: 14. The CDR3 region has the DNA TGTGCCAGCATCCCGTGGTGGGGACAGATAAAAGCTTTCTTT. It specifies CASIPWWGQIKAFF.

This chain connects TRBV14 to TRBJ1-1; D not resolved. Germline CDR1 SGHDN, CDR2 FVKESK. The CDR3 extends over 13 amino acids. The V end was cut by 1 base, the J end by 7 bases, with 10 bases between. The DNA for the CDR3 is TGTGCCAGCAGCCAAGTGTTTGGAGGTGAAGCTTTCTTT. Its translation: CASSQVFGGEAFF. Drawing the rest from reference TRBV14 and TRBJ1-1, the complete variable domain is EAGVTQFPSHSVIEKGQTVTLRCDPISGHDNLYWYRRVMGKEIKFLLHFVKESKQDESGMPNNRFLAERTGGTYSTLKVQPAELEDSGVYFCASSQVFGGEAFFGQGTRLTVV.

In its sample, this clone was seen once. The J gene is TRBJ2-7, the V gene TRBV4-3; D remains ambiguous. Trimming removed 1 base at V and 0 bases at J, with 10 bases between. Germline values: CDR1 LGHNA, CDR2 YSLEER. CDR3 length equals 15 residues. Here the CDR3 DNA reads TGCGCCAGCAGCCAAGGCTTCTCGAGCTCCTACGAGCAGTACTTC. The encoded protein is CASSQGFSSSYEQYF.

The genes are TRBV9 and TRBJ1-4, with a possible D match to TRBD1 (5 bases). The CDR3 has 15 residues. Germline V gives CDR1 SGDLS, CDR2 YYNGEE. V was shortened by 4 bases and J by 7 bases, with 17 bases between the two germline ends. The CDR3, as DNA: TGTGCCAGCAGCCCCGAAGGGGTCCGGGGTGAAAAACTGTTTTTT. Protein: CASSPEGVRGEKLFF. The full variable domain, in which reference TRBV9 and TRBJ1-4 provide the parts outside the CDR3, is DSGVTQTPKHLITATGQRVTLRCSPRSGDLSVYWYQQSLDQGLQFLIQYYNGEERAKGNILERFSAQQFPDLHSELNLSSLELGDSALYFCASSPEGVRGEKLFFGSGTQLSVL.

This rearrangement joins TRBV19 to TRBJ2-4; TRBD1 matches at 7 bases. This CDR3 has 17 amino acids. J lost 4 bases, V lost 4 bases, and 13 bases had no gene match. Germline loops: CDR1 LNHDA, CDR2 SQIVND (reference sequence). Written as DNA, the CDR3 is TGTGCCAGTAGTAAAGTGCGAACCGGGGACAGAAAAAACATTCAGTACTTC. Encoded protein: CASSKVRTGDRKNIQYF.

The chain combines TRBV5-5 with TRBJ2-7; 7 nucleotides agree with TRBD1. The CDR3 contains 15 residues. The germline gives CDR1 SGHKS, CDR2 YYEKEE (reference sequence). V trimming: 4 bases; J trimming: 0 bases; junction bases outside the gene matches: 7. In DNA form, the CDR3 reads TGTGCCAGCAGCCGTACAGGGGCCAGCTCCTACGAGCAGTACTTC. Its translation is CASSRTGASSYEQYF.

The genes are TRBV4-3 and TRBJ1-3; D is unresolved. This CDR3 comprises 14 residues. Per the germline V gene, CDR1 is LGHNA and CDR2 is YSLEER. The V gene lost 0 bases and the J gene lost 5 bases, with 8 bases spanning the gap. CDR3 amino acids: CASSQDGPRNTIYF. The CDR3 DNA follows: TGCGCCAGCAGCCAAGATGGACCCCGAAACACCATATATTTT.

This chain's CDR3 is CASSPMDRGGGYTF. The CDR3 DNA reads TGTGCCAGCTCACCGATGGACAGGGGAGGTGGCTACACCTTC. V is TRBV18 and J is TRBJ1-2; the match to TRBD1 covers 9 bases. CDR1 KGHSH and CDR2 LQKENI come from the germline V gene. CDR3 size: 14 residues. J gave up 7 bases and V 3 bases, and 6 bases lay outside the gene matches.

CDR3 sequence reads: CASSYMGNNGYTF. Written as DNA, the CDR3 is TGTGCCAGCAGTTATATGGGGAATAATGGCTACACCTTC. The chain couples TRBV6-5 to TRBJ1-2; unclear D gene. In germline, CDR1 is MNHEY, CDR2 SVGAGI. The CDR3 runs to 13 residues. The ends were cut back, 3 bases at V and 6 bases at J, with 11 bases in the middle.

The chain couples TRBV30 to TRBJ1-3; TRBD1 aligns across 8 bases. Trimming took 0 bases from V and 0 from J; bases not matched to a gene: 4. This CDR3 region has 16 residues. Germline values: CDR1 GTSNPN, CDR2 SVGIG (reference sequence). This CDR3 is CAWSVQGGSSGNTIYF. In nucleotides, the CDR3 is TGTGCCTGGAGTGTACAGGGGGGGTCCTCTGGAAACACCATATATTTT.